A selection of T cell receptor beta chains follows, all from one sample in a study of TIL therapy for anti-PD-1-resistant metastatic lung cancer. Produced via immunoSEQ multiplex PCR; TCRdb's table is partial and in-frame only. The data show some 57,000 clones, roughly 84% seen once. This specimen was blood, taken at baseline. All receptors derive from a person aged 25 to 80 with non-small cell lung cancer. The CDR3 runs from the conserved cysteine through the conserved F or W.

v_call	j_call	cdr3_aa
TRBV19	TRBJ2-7	CASSMREGHPYEQYF
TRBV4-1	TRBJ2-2	CASSQDRGSGELFF
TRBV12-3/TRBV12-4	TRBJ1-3	CASSLSGFTIYF
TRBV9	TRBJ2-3	CASSVANLAGGDTQYF
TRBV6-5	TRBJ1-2	CASSPAGKGYTF
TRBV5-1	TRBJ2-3	CASSLIGLAGGKNTDTQYF
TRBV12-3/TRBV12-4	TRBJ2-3	CASSFTQDTQYF
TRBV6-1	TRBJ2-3	CASSDIRASTDTQYF
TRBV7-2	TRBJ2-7	CASRSHRDSAYEQYF
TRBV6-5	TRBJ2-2	CASGEEGYSRELFF
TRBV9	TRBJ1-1	CASSVQAGLNTEAFF
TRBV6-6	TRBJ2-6	CASTERVGANVLTF
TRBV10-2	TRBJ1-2	CASSERRERDGYTF
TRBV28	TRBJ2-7	CASSLWAYEQYF